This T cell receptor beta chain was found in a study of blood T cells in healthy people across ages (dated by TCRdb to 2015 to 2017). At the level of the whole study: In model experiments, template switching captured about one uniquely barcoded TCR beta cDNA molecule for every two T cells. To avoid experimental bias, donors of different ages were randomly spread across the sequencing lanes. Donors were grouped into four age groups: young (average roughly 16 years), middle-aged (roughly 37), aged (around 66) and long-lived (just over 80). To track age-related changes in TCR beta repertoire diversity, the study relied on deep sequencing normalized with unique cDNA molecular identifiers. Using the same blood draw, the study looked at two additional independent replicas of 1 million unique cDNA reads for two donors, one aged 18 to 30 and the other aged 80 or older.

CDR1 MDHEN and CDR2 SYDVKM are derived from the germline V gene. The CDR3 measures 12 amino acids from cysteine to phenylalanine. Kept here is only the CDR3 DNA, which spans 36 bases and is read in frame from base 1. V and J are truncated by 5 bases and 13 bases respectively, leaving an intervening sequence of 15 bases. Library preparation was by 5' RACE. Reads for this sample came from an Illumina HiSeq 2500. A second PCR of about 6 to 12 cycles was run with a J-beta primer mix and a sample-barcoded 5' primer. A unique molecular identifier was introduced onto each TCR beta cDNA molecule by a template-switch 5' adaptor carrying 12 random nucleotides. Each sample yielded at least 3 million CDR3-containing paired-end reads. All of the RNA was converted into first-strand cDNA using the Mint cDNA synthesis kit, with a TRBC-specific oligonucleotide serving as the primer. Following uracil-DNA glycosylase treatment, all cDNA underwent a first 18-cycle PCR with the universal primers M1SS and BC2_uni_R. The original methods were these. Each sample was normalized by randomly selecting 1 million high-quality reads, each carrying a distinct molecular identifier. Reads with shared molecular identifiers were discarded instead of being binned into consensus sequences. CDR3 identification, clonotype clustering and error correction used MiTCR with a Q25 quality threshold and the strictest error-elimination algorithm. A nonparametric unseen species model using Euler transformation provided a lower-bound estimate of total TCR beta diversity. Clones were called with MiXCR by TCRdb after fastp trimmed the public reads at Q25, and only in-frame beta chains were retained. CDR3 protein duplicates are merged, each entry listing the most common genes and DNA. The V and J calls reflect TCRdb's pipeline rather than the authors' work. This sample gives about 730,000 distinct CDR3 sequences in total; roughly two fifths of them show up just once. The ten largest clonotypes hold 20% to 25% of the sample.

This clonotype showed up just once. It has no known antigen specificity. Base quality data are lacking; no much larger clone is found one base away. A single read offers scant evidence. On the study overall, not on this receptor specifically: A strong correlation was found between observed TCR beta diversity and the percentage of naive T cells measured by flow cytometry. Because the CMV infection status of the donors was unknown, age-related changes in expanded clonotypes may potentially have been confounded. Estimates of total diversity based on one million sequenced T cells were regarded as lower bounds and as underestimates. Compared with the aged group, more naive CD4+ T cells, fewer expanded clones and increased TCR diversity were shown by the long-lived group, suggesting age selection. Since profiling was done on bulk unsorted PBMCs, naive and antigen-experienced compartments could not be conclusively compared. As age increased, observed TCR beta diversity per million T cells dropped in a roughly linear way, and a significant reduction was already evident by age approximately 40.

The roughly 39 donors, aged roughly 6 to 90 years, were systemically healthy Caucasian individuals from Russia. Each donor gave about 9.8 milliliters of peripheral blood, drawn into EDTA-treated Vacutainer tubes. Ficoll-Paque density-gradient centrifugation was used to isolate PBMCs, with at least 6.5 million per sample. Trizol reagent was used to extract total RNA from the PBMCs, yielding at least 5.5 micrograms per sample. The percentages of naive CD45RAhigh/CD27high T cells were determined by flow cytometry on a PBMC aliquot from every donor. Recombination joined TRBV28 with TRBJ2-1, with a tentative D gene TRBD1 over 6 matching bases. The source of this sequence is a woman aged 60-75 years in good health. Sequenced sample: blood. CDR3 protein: CASSLRGETQFF. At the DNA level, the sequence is TGTGCCAGCAGTCTCAGGGGAGAGACCCAGTTCTTC.